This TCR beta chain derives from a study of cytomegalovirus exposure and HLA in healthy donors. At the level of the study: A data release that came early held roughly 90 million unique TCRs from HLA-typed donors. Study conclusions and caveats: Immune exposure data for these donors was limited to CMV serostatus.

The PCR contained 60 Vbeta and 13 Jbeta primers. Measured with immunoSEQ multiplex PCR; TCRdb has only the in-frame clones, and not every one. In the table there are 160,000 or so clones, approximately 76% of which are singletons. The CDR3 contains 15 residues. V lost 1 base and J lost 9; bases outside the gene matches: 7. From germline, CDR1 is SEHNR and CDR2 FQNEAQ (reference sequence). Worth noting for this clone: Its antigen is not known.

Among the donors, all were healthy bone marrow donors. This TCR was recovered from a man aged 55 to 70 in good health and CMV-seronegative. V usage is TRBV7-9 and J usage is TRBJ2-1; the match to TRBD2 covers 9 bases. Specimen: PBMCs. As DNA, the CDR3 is TGTGCCAGCAGCTTAGTTCTAGCGGGATTCACTGAGCAGTTCTTC. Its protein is CASSLVLAGFTEQFF.